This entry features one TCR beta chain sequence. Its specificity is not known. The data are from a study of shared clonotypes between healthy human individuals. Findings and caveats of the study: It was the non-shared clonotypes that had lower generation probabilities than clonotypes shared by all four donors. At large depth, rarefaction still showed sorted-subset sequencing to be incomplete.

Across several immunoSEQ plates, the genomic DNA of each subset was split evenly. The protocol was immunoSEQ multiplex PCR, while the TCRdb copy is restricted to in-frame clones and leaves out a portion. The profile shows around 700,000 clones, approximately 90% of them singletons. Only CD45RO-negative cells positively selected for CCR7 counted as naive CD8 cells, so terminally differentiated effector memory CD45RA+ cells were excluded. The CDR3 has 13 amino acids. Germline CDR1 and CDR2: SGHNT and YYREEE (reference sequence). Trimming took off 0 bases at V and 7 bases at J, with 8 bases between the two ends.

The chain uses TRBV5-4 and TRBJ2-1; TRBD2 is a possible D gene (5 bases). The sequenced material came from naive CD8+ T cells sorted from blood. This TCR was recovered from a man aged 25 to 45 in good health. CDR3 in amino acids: CASSLGIANEQFF. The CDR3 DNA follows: TGTGCCAGCAGCTTGGGTATAGCGAATGAGCAGTTCTTC.